A single sample is the source of the 30 T cell receptor beta chains below, sequenced in a study of T cells after yellow fever vaccination. TCRdb independently ran MiXCR on the 5' RACE reads; one entry per CDR3 protein. The sample contains 450,000 to 650,000 distinct CDR3 sequences, about a fifth of which appear only once. The source was PBMCs, collected about 21 days after the first yellow fever vaccination. The receptors shown here come from a man between 18 and 29 years old who received the YFV17D yellow fever vaccine.

CDR3 sequence: CASIQAPNTGELFF. The DNA for the CDR3 is TGTGCCAGCATCCAGGCCCCGAACACCGGGGAGCTGTTTTTT. V is TRBV12-3 or TRBV12-4 and J is TRBJ2-2, with D hard to call. This CDR3 has 14 residues. With 7 bases removed from V and 0 bases from J, the gap between germline ends came to 9 bases.

This clonotype was observed a handful of times. The rearrangement links TRBV12-5 to TRBJ2-1; D is unresolved. This CDR3 contains 12 residues. V was trimmed by 2 bases and J by 5 bases, leaving 4 bases between them. Germline V CDR1 and CDR2: LGHNT, FRNRAP. CDR3 in DNA: TGTGCTAGTGGTTTGAACGACAATGAGCAGTTCTTC. Its protein product is CASGLNDNEQFF. The variable domain in full, with the rest retrieved from reference TRBV12-5 and TRBJ2-1, is DARVTQTPRHKVTEMGQEVTMRCQPILGHNTVFWYRQTMMQGLELLAYFRNRAPLDDSGMPKDRFSAEMPDATLATLKIQPSEPRDSAVYFCASGLNDNEQFFGPGTRLTVL.

The genes are TRBV7-9 and TRBJ2-2; D is perhaps TRBD1 (5 bases). Trimming pared 5 bases from V and 6 bases from J, leaving 13 bases between. CDR1 is SEHNR, CDR2 FQNEAQ, per germline (reference sequence). There are 14 residues in the CDR3. The CDR3 DNA reads TGTGCCAGCAGCAACAGGCAGGGCTCCGGGGAGCTGTTTTTT. This encodes CASSNRQGSGELFF.

The table lists this clonotype with a few counts. This chain connects TRBV5-5 to TRBJ2-7; D remains ambiguous. CDR3 length: 13 amino acids. CDR1 and CDR2 from the germline V gene are SGHKS and YYEKEE (reference sequence). The V and J ends lost 0 bases and 3 bases respectively, with 7 bases between them. The CDR3 coding sequence is TGTGCCAGCAGCTTGGAAGCAGTCTACGAGCAGTACTTC. It translates to CASSLEAVYEQYF. The variable domain in full, with the rest retrieved from reference TRBV5-5 and TRBJ2-7, is DAGVTQSPTHLIKTRGQQVTLRCSPISGHKSVSWYQQVLGQGPQFIFQYYEKEERGRGNFPDRFSARQFPNYSSELNVNALLLGDSALYLCASSLEAVYEQYFGPGTRLTVT.

This clonotype was counted at least ten times. The rearrangement uses TRBV10-3 and TRBJ2-7; 10 bases line up with TRBD2. J was trimmed by 0 bases and V by 0 bases; bases with no gene match: 5. The CDR3 contains 17 residues. Germline V gene data show CDR1 as ENHRY and CDR2 as SYGVKD. The CDR3 here is CAISESLAGDHSYEQYF. CDR3 nucleotide sequence: TGTGCCATCAGTGAGTCGCTAGCGGGGGACCACTCCTACGAGCAGTACTTC.

This clonotype was observed a handful of times. The genes are TRBV4-1 and TRBJ2-3; no clear D gene. Per germline, CDR1 MGHRA and CDR2 YSYEKL. V was cut by 4 bases and J by 0 bases, with 8 bases left in between. The CDR3 has 14 amino acids. This CDR3 is CASSPGISTDTQYF. The CDR3 DNA follows: TGCGCCAGCAGCCCAGGCATAAGCACAGATACGCAGTATTTT.

The rearrangement links TRBV24-1 to TRBJ2-5; tentatively, D is TRBD2 (6 bases). The germline V gene has CDR1 KGHDR and CDR2 SFDVKD. V dropped 3 bases and J dropped 3 bases, with 7 bases sitting between them. The length of the CDR3 is 13 residues. CDR3 amino acids: CATSDGTEETQYF. CDR3 coding DNA: TGTGCCACCAGTGATGGGACTGAAGAGACCCAGTACTTC.

This clonotype came up a few times. The chain employs TRBV7-2 and TRBJ2-6; D unclear. Trimming stripped 5 bases from V and 0 bases from J, with 11 bases between. The CDR3 totals 16 residues. In germline, CDR1 is SGHTA, CDR2 FQGNSA. Here the CDR3 reads CASSRNTLSGANVLTF. CDR3 sequence (DNA): TGTGCCAGCAGCCGTAACACCCTCTCTGGGGCCAACGTCCTGACTTTC.

The V gene is TRBV9, the J gene TRBJ1-6, with D maybe TRBD1 (5 bases). Trimming removed 3 bases from V and 6 bases from J, with 10 bases in between. The CDR3 consists of 14 residues. Germline V CDR1 and CDR2: SGDLS, YYNGEE. In DNA, the CDR3 is TGTGCCAGCAGCGACCAGGGAGGTAATTCACCCCTCCACTTT. This sequence encodes CASSDQGGNSPLHF. The whole variable domain, filled in from reference TRBV9 and TRBJ1-6, reads DSGVTQTPKHLITATGQRVTLRCSPRSGDLSVYWYQQSLDQGLQFLIQYYNGEERAKGNILERFSAQQFPDLHSELNLSSLELGDSALYFCASSDQGGNSPLHFGNGTRLTVT.

This clonotype occurred a few times. The chain has TRBV20-1 and TRBJ1-2; D gene uncertain. CDR1 is DFQATT, CDR2 SNEGSKA, per germline (reference sequence). The CDR3 sequence is 15 residues long. Trimming cost V 0 bases and J 4 bases, with 15 bases left between them. The CDR3 spells CSAREGMALGYGYTF. The CDR3 DNA sequence: TGCAGTGCTAGAGAAGGGATGGCTTTGGGCTATGGCTACACCTTC.

This clonotype was seen a few times. The J gene is TRBJ1-2, the V gene TRBV12-3 or TRBV12-4; tentative D call: TRBD1 (5 bases). The V end was cut by 3 bases, the J end by 7 bases, with 12 bases between. The CDR3 has 13 amino acids. CDR3 sequence: CASSLKTDGGYTF. DNA of the CDR3: TGTGCCAGCAGTTTGAAGACAGATGGTGGCTACACCTTC.

This clonotype appeared a few times. This chain uses TRBV6-1 with TRBJ1-1, with 7 bases that match TRBD1. CDR1 is MNHNS and CDR2 is SASEGT in the germline V gene. Trimming at V came to 6 bases and at J to 3 bases, leaving 4 bases not matched to a gene. The CDR3 runs 13 residues. DNA for the CDR3: TGTGCCAGCAGGAGGGACAGCCACACTGAAGCTTTCTTT. Encoded protein: CASRRDSHTEAFF.

This clonotype was observed a few times. The chain is built from TRBV7-8 and TRBJ2-1; 8 bases agree with TRBD2. J gave up 8 bases and V 3 bases, and 12 bases lay outside the gene matches. Germline V gene sequence: CDR1 SGHVS, CDR2 FQNEAQ. This CDR3 is 16 amino acids long. The CDR3 region has the DNA TGTGCCAGCAGCTTTTCGGGGGGGCCTTTCGCCCATGAGCAGTTCTTC. Translating gives CASSFSGGPFAHEQFF.

This clonotype showed up just a few times. The chain links TRBV10-3 to TRBJ1-2, with 10 bases fitting TRBD1. CDR3 length: 13 residues. Germline-derived CDR1 and CDR2 are ENHRY and SYGVKD. J gave up 4 bases and V 10 bases, and 6 bases lay outside the gene matches. This chain's CDR3 is CATGTGETYGYTF. In nucleotides, the CDR3 is TGTGCCACCGGGACAGGGGAAACCTATGGCTACACCTTC.

The chain combines TRBV20-1 with TRBJ1-6, with D unclear. CDR3 size: 15 residues. Germline loops: CDR1 DFQATT, CDR2 SNEGSKA (reference sequence). Deletions cut 0 bases from V and 7 bases from J, with 13 bases between. CDR3 sequence (DNA): TGCAGTGCTAGAGATCCGCGGCGAGGGAATTCACCCCTCCACTTT. Translating gives CSARDPRRGNSPLHF.

This clonotype showed up many times. Germline and junction disagree at one end, which may indicate a read error. The chain links TRBV7-2 to TRBJ2-5, with 11 bases aligning to TRBD2. The CDR3 has 14 amino acids. Germline-derived CDR1 and CDR2 are SGHTA and FQGNSA. The CDR3, as DNA: TGCGCCAGCAGCCCGGGACTAGCGGAAGAGACCCAGTACTTC. It is translated as CASSPGLAEETQYF.

This clonotype was counted between two and nine times. The gene calls are TRBV19 and TRBJ1-1; D possibly corresponds to TRBD1 (6 bases). This CDR3 comprises 16 residues. CDR1 LNHDA and CDR2 SQIVND come from the germline V gene (reference sequence). Deletions cut 3 bases from V and 11 bases from J, with 25 bases between. CDR3 sequence (DNA): TGTGCCAGTAGTATCCGGGATACACAGGGAGATTGGCAGGCTTTCTTT. Encoded protein: CASSIRDTQGDWQAFF.

The J gene is TRBJ1-2, the V gene TRBV7-2, with 9 nucleotides matching TRBD1. Per the germline V gene, CDR1 is SGHTA and CDR2 is FQGNSA. J gave up 8 bases and V 1 base, and 11 bases lay outside the gene matches. The CDR3 is made up of 16 amino acids. The CDR3, as DNA: TGTGCCAGCAGCTTAGGGACAGGGGTTTCTCTTAAGGGCTACACCTTC. Protein product: CASSLGTGVSLKGYTF.

CDR3 nucleotide sequence: TGCAGTGCCAGACCTATAGCCAAAAACATTCAGTACTTC. Amino acids: CSARPIAKNIQYF. The chain recombines TRBV20-1 with TRBJ2-4, with D unclear. This CDR3 has 13 amino acids. V shed 6 bases and J shed 0 bases, with 9 bases lying between them. The germline V gene has CDR1 DFQATT and CDR2 SNEGSKA (reference sequence).

This clonotype turned up a few times. The chain couples TRBV27 to TRBJ2-1; 11 bases agree with TRBD2. Germline lookup yields CDR1 MNHEY and CDR2 SMNVEV (reference sequence). CDR3 length: 15 residues. V trimming: 4 bases; J trimming: 7 bases; junction bases outside the gene matches: 6. CDR3: CASSSTSGGQNEQFF. As DNA, the CDR3 is TGTGCCAGCAGTTCTACTAGCGGGGGTCAAAATGAGCAGTTCTTC.

This clonotype was observed at least ten times. The chain employs TRBV28 and TRBJ2-5; D is possibly TRBD1 (6 bases). The CDR3 totals 13 residues. CDR1 and CDR2 (germline): MDHEN, SYDVKM. V was cut by 8 bases and J by 1 base, with 11 bases left in between. CDR3 DNA sequence: TGTGCCAGCGTCAGGGGAATCCAAGAGACCCAGTACTTC. Protein: CASVRGIQETQYF.

This clonotype was observed a handful of times. The V and J genes are TRBV12-3 or TRBV12-4 and TRBJ2-5, with D tentatively TRBD1 (5 bases). V lost 3 bases to trimming and J lost 7 bases, with 12 bases between them. This CDR3 region has 13 residues. The CDR3 region is CASSFSQGGTQYF. The CDR3 coding sequence is TGTGCCAGCAGTTTCTCGCAGGGTGGGACCCAGTACTTC.

This clonotype was counted a few times. The chain joins TRBV6-5 to TRBJ2-5; TRBD1 matches 7 bases. Germline CDR1 reads MNHEY; CDR2 reads SVGAGI. CDR3 length: 16 amino acids. The V gene end was trimmed by 4 bases and the J gene end by 4 bases; junction bases not matched to a gene: 12. This chain's CDR3 is CASSSTAGTAPETQYF. Written as DNA, the CDR3 is TGTGCCAGCAGTTCAACCGCCGGGACAGCGCCAGAGACCCAGTACTTC.

This clonotype occurred many times. The V gene is TRBV27, the J gene TRBJ1-5, with TRBD1 as a possible D gene (6 bases). Deletions cut 7 bases from V and 7 bases from J, with 14 bases between. The CDR3 is made up of 13 amino acids. CDR1 is MNHEY, CDR2 SMNVEV, per germline (reference sequence). CDR3 region: CASKQGFMQPQHF. The CDR3 DNA follows: TGTGCCAGCAAGCAGGGGTTTATGCAGCCCCAGCATTTT.

The V gene is TRBV6-1, the J gene TRBJ2-1; 9 nucleotides line up with TRBD2. Germline lookup yields CDR1 MNHNS and CDR2 SASEGT. Germline trimming cut 6 bases from V and 5 bases from J; bases unmatched to any gene: 11. CDR3 size: 16 residues. DNA of the CDR3: TGTGCCAGCAGCCACTTCACTAGCGGGCCTAACAATGAGCAGTTCTTC. Translating gives CASSHFTSGPNNEQFF.

This clonotype was detected only a few times. The rearrangement joins TRBV4-2 to TRBJ2-3, with D perhaps matching TRBD2 (6 bases). The CDR3 consists of 17 residues. V lost 2 bases and J lost 0, with 15 bases in between. The V gene's germline CDR1 is LGHNA and CDR2 YNFKEQ. In DNA, the CDR3 is TGTGCCAGCAGCCAATGGAGGGGACCAACTAGCACAGATACGCAGTATTTT. Its protein product is CASSQWRGPTSTDTQYF.

The sample holds a few counts of this clonotype. The gene calls are TRBV5-1 and TRBJ1-5, with 8 bases identical to TRBD1. The CDR3 runs 14 residues. With 2 bases clipped from V and 7 bases from J, the junction kept 5 bases outside the gene matches. Germline CDR1 and CDR2: SGHRS and YFSETQ. This chain's CDR3 is CASSFGQGEQPQHF. The CDR3 DNA follows: TGCGCCAGCAGCTTCGGACAGGGAGAGCAGCCCCAGCATTTT.

This chain joins TRBV12-3 or TRBV12-4 and TRBJ2-3; 12 nucleotides agree with TRBD2. Trimming cost V 7 bases and J 3 bases; bases outside gene matches: 5. The CDR3 loop spans 15 amino acids. CDR3: CASNSGTSGTDTQYF. The CDR3 nucleotides are TGTGCCAGCAACTCGGGGACTAGCGGGACAGATACGCAGTATTTT.

The V gene is TRBV20-1, the J gene TRBJ1-2, with 10 positions matching TRBD1. The germline gives CDR1 DFQATT, CDR2 SNEGSKA (reference sequence). This CDR3 comprises 14 residues. J gave up 4 bases and V 3 bases, and 5 bases lay outside the gene matches. CDR3 DNA: TGCAGTGCTAGTGCGGGACAGGGGACCTATGGCTACACCTTC. This codes for CSASAGQGTYGYTF.

This clonotype came up a few times. The chain recombines TRBV9 with TRBJ2-3; TRBD2 agrees at 9 bases. V shed 5 bases, J shed 2 bases, and the junction held 3 bases outside the gene matches. Germline V CDR1 and CDR2: SGDLS, YYNGEE. The CDR3 spans 14 residues. The CDR3 spells CASSSGGITDTQYF. CDR3 in DNA: TGTGCCAGCAGTAGCGGGGGTATCACAGATACGCAGTATTTT.